This T cell receptor (beta chain) was profiled in a study of blood T cell repertoires in COVID-19. For the study at large: Sample material is recorded as cDNA or gDNA derived from T cells, B-cell-depleted T cells, or PBMCs.

Authors' processing steps: How many nucleated cells were present was estimated from reference gene primer amplification. Only in-frame clones appear in the TCRdb table, and some are missing; sequencing was by immunoSEQ multiplex PCR. V and J calls and clone size come straight from that table; D and trimming were deduced from the DNA. The profile shows 300,000 to 350,000 clones, nearly 90% of them singletons. Trimming took 4 bases from V and 2 from J, leaving 12 bases between them. In germline, CDR1 is PRHDT, CDR2 FYEKMQ (reference sequence). This CDR3 comprises 14 residues. Participants had their cohort set by participant-reported clinical history. This clone has just a few counts.

The sequencing input was PBMCs or T cells enriched from blood (not recorded which). This clonotype originated in a woman aged 18-29 years with acute COVID-19. V gene TRBV13 combines with J gene TRBJ2-7; D is possibly TRBD2 (6 bases). The chain's CDR3 is CASSSSGLTYEQYF. For the CDR3, the DNA is TGTGCCAGCAGCTCCTCGGGACTCACCTACGAGCAGTACTTC.